This note documents a single TCR beta chain sequence. The source of the sample is a study of blood T cell repertoires in COVID-19. Study at large: The origin of the acute and convalescent COVID-19 samples was the United States, Italy and Spain. T cells, B-cell-depleted T cells, or PBMCs supplied cDNA or gDNA.

Authors' data handling: Nucleated cell number was recorded as an estimate derived from reference gene primer amplification. The table came from immunoSEQ multiplex PCR; TCRdb's copy has only in-frame clones and leaves some out. V and J calls and clone size are copied from that table; D and trimming were computed from the DNA. The data show almost 250,000 clones, with roughly nine tenths seen just once and under 2% held by the top ten. This CDR3 is 17 amino acids long. The germline gives CDR1 LGHNA, CDR2 YSLEER. The germline V and J ends were trimmed by 0 bases and 0 bases, with 12 bases remaining between them.

The sequencing input was peripheral blood. The chain employs TRBV4-3 and TRBJ1-3; D remains unclear. This clonotype was sampled from a woman aged 55-69 years who had recovered from COVID-19. For the CDR3, the DNA is TGCGCCAGCAGCCAAGATTCATACAGCTCCTCTGGAAACACCATATATTTT. Residues: CASSQDSYSSSGNTIYF.